This is a list of T cell receptor beta chains from one sample in a study of blood T cell repertoires in COVID-19. Libraries were prepared by immunoSEQ multiplex PCR; TCRdb keeps only in-frame clonotypes and omits some of them. The repertoire holds about 88,000 clones, with more than 75% as singletons. Source material: peripheral blood. The receptors come from a woman aged 70-85 years with acute or convalescent COVID-19. Both conserved end residues are trimmed from each CDR3.

TRBJ1-2	TRBV9	ASSGKPYGYT
TRBJ2-3	TRBV7-9	ASSTGTGPRDTQY
TRBJ2-1	TRBV11-3	ASSIYYSGSVEGYNEQF
TRBJ1-5	TRBV7-8	ASSLGTMNSNQPQH
TRBJ2-5	TRBV6-5	ASSYSAGGKGTQY
TRBJ2-5	TRBV20-1	SARTVETQY
TRBJ2-5	TRBV24-1	ATSEGVGGGIGQETQY
TRBJ1-1	TRBV5-4	ASRQTELNTEAF
TRBJ2-1	TRBV5-1	ASSLGYSGRAGDEQF
TRBJ1-2	TRBV4-1	ASSQDGRGSYGYT
TRBJ2-1	TRBV18	ASLRTSGGNEQF
TRBJ1-2	TRBV25-1	ASSERGTINYGYT
TRBJ2-1	TRBV11-2	ASSFRTSGTYNEQF
TRBJ2-5	TRBV14	ASSQGQAGRKETQY
TRBJ1-2	TRBV7-9	ASSRDSVGYGYT
TRBJ2-1	TRBV7-9	ASSLALDEQF
TRBJ2-5	TRBV5-6	ASSFYRGTETQY
TRBJ2-3	TRBV27	ASSYLAGGTQY
TRBJ2-5	TRBV11-2	ASMEGAGTQY
TRBJ2-3	TRBV10-1	ASSRESTDTQY
TRBJ1-2	TRBV18	ASSTSDRTRGYT
TRBJ2-1	TRBV4-1	ASSQDGADYNEQF
TRBJ1-5	TRBV7-9	ASSAQGAGQPQH
TRBJ2-2	TRBV5-1	ASSLAPGGASGELF
TRBJ2-3	TRBV4-3	ASSQDAEAASTDTQY
TRBJ1-1	TRBV6-5	ASSYLRDRAIEAF
TRBJ1-1	TRBV5-5	ASSFARTGVQAF
TRBJ2-3	TRBV5-4	ASSLGGTVGADTQY
TRBJ2-4	TRBV30	AWTPRGLTNIQY
TRBJ2-5	TRBV30	AWSDGLAGTWSLETQY
TRBJ1-2	TRBV20-1	SARDRGYT
TRBJ1-2	TRBV6-5	ASSAGTGGDYGYT
TRBJ1-2	TRBV11-1	ASSLTPRDYGYT
TRBJ1-5	TRBV10-2	ASSESRNGQPQH
TRBJ1-1	TRBV21-1	ASSKRGQLDTEAF
TRBJ2-5	TRBV12-3/TRBV12-4	ASSSPPRTQY
TRBJ1-6	TRBV29-1	STRDSNNSPLH
TRBJ2-2	TRBV4-3	ASSQPPAGPGELF
TRBJ1-2	TRBV11-2	ASSLIGVYGYT
TRBJ2-2	TRBV19	ASSTSGPNTGELF
TRBJ1-5	TRBV7-2	ASTLDPFSSNQPQH
TRBJ2-1	TRBV7-8	ASSLLYFGVYNEQF
TRBJ1-1	TRBV6-5	ASTGQGPEAF
TRBJ1-1	TRBV6-5	ATRGSWGIPEAF
TRBJ1-2	TRBV4-1	ASSQVRSHGYT
TRBJ1-3	TRBV5-5	ASSLTEGRLLSGNTIY
TRBJ1-4	TRBV3-1/TRBV3-2	ASSSTLSGTMNEKLF
TRBJ2-1	TRBV6-1	ASSERQGDGNEQF
TRBJ2-3	TRBV18	ASSPTLTDTQY
TRBJ2-3	TRBV9	ASSVRGTASTDTQY
TRBJ1-5	TRBV7-2	ASSLAGDGQPQH
TRBJ2-3	TRBV7-2	ASGPHGGSTDTQY
TRBJ2-1	TRBV5-4	ASSFSSSYNEQF
TRBJ2-5	TRBV3-1/TRBV3-2	ASSQDGGRQETQY
TRBJ2-1	TRBV7-8	ASSSTLGLAGGNEQF
TRBJ1-6	TRBV10-2	ASRTGLGNSPLH
TRBJ2-3	TRBV3-1/TRBV3-2	ASSPGTGWTDTQY